Shown below are 27 T cell receptor beta chains from a single sample sequenced in a study of molecular identifiers for immune sequencing clone quantification. TCRdb redid the calling of the PCR reads with MiXCR, one entry per CDR3 protein. The table lists some 680,000 distinct CDR3 sequences, approximately 24% of them singletons. The specimen was naive CD8+ T cells from blood, with Jurkat cell RNA spiked in. Subset: FACS-sorted CD8+CD4-CCR7+CD45RA+ naive T cells. The receptors shown here come from a human donor in good health. Some libraries in this study had Jurkat cell RNA spiked in.

This clonotype was counted between two and nine times. V is TRBV30 and J is TRBJ1-5, with a weak D call TRBD1 (5 bases). The ends were cut back, 3 bases at V and 0 bases at J, with 9 bases in the middle. From germline, CDR1 is GTSNPN and CDR2 SVGIG (reference sequence). The CDR3 spans 14 residues. The CDR3 is CAWSGDGSNQPQHF. The CDR3 DNA is TGTGCCTGGAGCGGGGACGGTAGCAATCAGCCCCAGCATTTT.

This clonotype has at least ten counts. This chain connects TRBV30 to TRBJ2-7; D perhaps matches TRBD2 (6 bases). CDR1 GTSNPN and CDR2 SVGIG come from the germline V gene (reference sequence). The length of the CDR3 is 12 residues. V lost 5 bases, J lost 6 bases, and 14 bases lay in between. The CDR3 here is CAWDQEGLEQYF. CDR3 nucleotides: TGTGCCTGGGACCAGGAGGGGCTCGAGCAGTACTTC.

This clonotype was seen ten or more times. This chain joins TRBV20-1 and TRBJ2-3; 9 bases map to TRBD2. The CDR3 covers 12 residues. Unmatched junction bases numbered 2, after V lost 6 bases and J lost 4 bases. Germline CDR1 and CDR2: DFQATT and SNEGSKA (reference sequence). CDR3 sequence reads: CSAKREADTQYF. The CDR3 nucleotides are TGCAGTGCAAAGCGGGAGGCAGATACGCAGTATTTT.

As for this clonotype: One end of the junction fails to match germline, which may point to a read error. This chain links TRBV9 with TRBJ2-7; unclear D gene. Germline V gene lookup returns CDR1 SGDLS and CDR2 YYNGEE. The CDR3 loop spans 13 amino acids. Here the CDR3 reads CASSVTPGDEQYF. Here the CDR3 DNA reads TGTGCCAGCAGCGTAACCCCCGGAGACGAGCAATACTTC.

This clonotype has only a few counts. This chain connects TRBV9 to TRBJ2-5, with a tentative D call TRBD2 (6 bases). Trimming removed 0 bases from V and 4 bases from J, with 10 bases in between. The CDR3 has 14 residues. Germline CDR1 SGDLS, CDR2 YYNGEE. This chain's CDR3 is CASSVVGGSETQYF. The DNA of the CDR3 is TGTGCCAGCAGCGTAGTAGGAGGGTCAGAGACCCAGTACTTC. Variable domain in full (rest from reference TRBV9 and TRBJ2-5): DSGVTQTPKHLITATGQRVTLRCSPRSGDLSVYWYQQSLDQGLQFLIQYYNGEERAKGNILERFSAQQFPDLHSELNLSSLELGDSALYFCASSVVGGSETQYFGPGTRLLVL.

As to this clonotype: The junction departs from the called germline gene at one end, perhaps through a read error. The chain recombines TRBV12-5 with TRBJ1-1, with D hard to call. This CDR3 has 14 residues. Germline V gene lookup returns CDR1 LGHNT and CDR2 FRNRAP. The CDR3 sequence is CASGVGVANTEASF. CDR3 DNA: TGTGCTAGTGGTGTGGGCGTAGCGAACACTGAAGCTTCCTTT.

Turning to this clonotype: The CDR3 does not end in the conserved phenylalanine or tryptophan, so this is likely a read error. The V call is TRBV5-1, the J call TRBJ2-7; D uncertain. CDR1 and CDR2 from the germline V gene are SGHRS and YFSETQ. The germline V and J ends were trimmed by 0 bases and 1 base, with 11 bases remaining between them. The CDR3 totals 15 residues. CDR3 nucleotides: TGCGCCAGCAGCTTGGAATCTGCGTCATCCTACGAGCAGTACTCC. This gives the protein CASSLESASSYEQYS.

The sample holds many counts of this clonotype. V is TRBV4-3 and J is TRBJ2-3, with 10 nucleotides matching TRBD2. The germline V gene encodes CDR1 LGHNA and CDR2 YSLEER. This CDR3 contains 18 residues. Losses at the gene ends were 1 base for V and 0 bases for J; bases not matched to a gene: 7. CDR3 sequence reads: CASSQGLAGAFSTDTQYF. In nucleotides, the CDR3 is TGCGCCAGCAGCCAAGGTCTAGCGGGGGCCTTTAGCACAGATACGCAGTATTTT.

This clonotype was detected ten times or more. This chain joins TRBV7-9 and TRBJ2-3; D uncertain. There are 13 residues in the CDR3. Germline CDR1 SEHNR, CDR2 FQNEAQ (reference sequence). V lost 7 bases to trimming and J lost 5 bases, with 13 bases between them. In nucleotides, the CDR3 is TGTGCCAGCAACACCGAAGTGGGAGATACGCAGTATTTT. Its protein is CASNTEVGDTQYF.

This sequence joins TRBV27 and TRBJ2-3; D might be TRBD1 (5 bases). This CDR3 has 13 residues. Trimming left V 3 bases short and J 4 bases short, with 8 bases between. Germline V gives CDR1 MNHEY, CDR2 SMNVEV (reference sequence). The CDR3 DNA follows: TGTGCCAGCAGTTTGAGCAGGGCAGATACGCAGTATTTT. This translates into CASSLSRADTQYF.

This clonotype was counted many times. The chain is built from TRBV9 and TRBJ2-5, with D tentatively TRBD1 or TRBD2 (5 bases each). CDR3 length equals 14 residues. Germline CDR1 and CDR2: SGDLS and YYNGEE. V lost 0 bases and J lost 5, with 11 bases in between. CDR3 region: CASSVEGDGETQYF. CDR3 DNA sequence: TGTGCCAGCAGCGTAGAAGGGGACGGGGAGACCCAGTACTTC.

This clonotype was seen ten or more times. This chain links TRBV15 with TRBJ1-2; weak D call: TRBD1 (6 bases). CDR1 is LNHNV and CDR2 is YYDKDF in the germline V gene (reference sequence). CDR3 size: 14 residues. Trimming left V 0 bases short and J 5 bases short, with 10 bases between. The CDR3 DNA reads as TGTGCCACCAGCAGAGAAAGGACAGCTTATGGCTACACCTTC. This encodes CATSRERTAYGYTF.

This clonotype was observed a few times. The chain recombines TRBV19 with TRBJ1-2; D not resolved. The length of the CDR3 is 14 residues. Deletions cut 3 bases from V and 3 bases from J, with 11 bases between. Germline assignment: CDR1 LNHDA and CDR2 SQIVND (reference sequence). The CDR3 DNA reads as TGTGCCAGTAGTATTGCCCTAAGCGACTATGGCTACACCTTC. This sequence encodes CASSIALSDYGYTF.

This clonotype was counted at least ten times. The genes are TRBV28 and TRBJ2-7, with D possibly matching TRBD1 (6 bases). Trimming left V 6 bases short and J 7 bases short, with 16 bases between. Germline V gene lookup returns CDR1 MDHEN and CDR2 SYDVKM. CDR3 length: 13 residues. The CDR3 here is CASSPPQGSEQYF. CDR3 DNA sequence: TGTGCCAGCAGCCCACCTCAGGGGAGTGAGCAGTACTTC. Complete variable domain (other parts from reference TRBV28 and TRBJ2-7): DVKVTQSSRYLVKRTGEKVFLECVQDMDHENMFWYRQDPGLGLRLIYFSYDVKMKEKGDIPEGYSVSREKKERFSLILESASTNQTSMYLCASSPPQGSEQYFGPGTRLTVT.

V and J are TRBV7-9 and TRBJ2-3, with D uncertain. Germline V gene sequence: CDR1 SEHNR, CDR2 FQNEAQ (reference sequence). The CDR3 totals 15 residues. Deletions cut 5 bases from V and 0 bases from J, with 12 bases between. The CDR3 sequence is CASSITSISTDTQYF. DNA for the CDR3: TGTGCCAGCAGCATTACAAGTATTAGCACAGATACGCAGTATTTT.

The CDR3 DNA reads as TGTGCCTGGAGTGTAGCTAGGTTCACAGATACGCAGTATTTT. Translating it yields CAWSVARFTDTQYF. The V gene is TRBV30, the J gene TRBJ2-3; D not certain. The CDR3 is 14 amino acids. Germline V gene sequence: CDR1 GTSNPN, CDR2 SVGIG (reference sequence). Trimming removed 0 bases from V and 2 bases from J, with 9 bases in between.

As concerns this clonotype: A much larger clone lies one base from this, so it may be a read error. J is TRBJ1-1 and V is TRBV4-1; D is undetermined. This CDR3 region has 14 residues. Germline values: CDR1 MGHRA, CDR2 YSYEKL. The CDR3 DNA reads TGCGCCAGCAGGAACGGTGGTCTGAACATTGAAGCTTTCTTT. Protein sequence: CASRNGGLNIEAFF.

With respect to this clonotype: This may come from a read error, since a much larger clone is one base off. CDR3 in amino acids: CASSPAGLADYERYF. The DNA of the CDR3 is TGCGCCAGCAGCCCGGCAGGACTAGCAGACTACGAGCGGTACTTC. The V and J genes are TRBV5-1 and TRBJ2-7; 8 positions agree with TRBD2. Germline CDR1 and CDR2: SGHRS and YFSETQ. CDR3 length: 15 amino acids.

As regards this clonotype: This may be a read error: a much more frequent sequence differs by one nucleotide. The V and J genes are TRBV29-1 and TRBJ2-2, with a tentative D call TRBD1 (5 bases). The V gene's germline CDR1 is SQVTM and CDR2 ANQGSEA. This CDR3 has 13 amino acids. Trimming took 7 bases from V and 6 from J, leaving 15 bases between them. As DNA, the CDR3 is TGCAGCGGCACCGGACAAAACCCCGGGGAGCTGTTTTTT. This translates into CSGTGQNPGELFF.

This clonotype was observed at least ten times. This chain links TRBV4-2 with TRBJ2-1, with D hard to call. Trimming stripped 0 bases from V and 4 bases from J, with 10 bases between. Germline V gives CDR1 LGHNA, CDR2 YNFKEQ. The CDR3 is made up of 15 amino acids. The CDR3 here is CASSQDLRPYNEQFF. DNA of the CDR3: TGTGCCAGCAGCCAAGATCTGCGGCCTTACAATGAGCAGTTCTTC.

This chain uses TRBV19 with TRBJ2-6; 8 positions match TRBD1. J was trimmed by 2 bases and V by 0 bases; bases with no gene match: 3. CDR1 is LNHDA, CDR2 SQIVND, per germline (reference sequence). CDR3 length equals 17 residues. The DNA of the CDR3 is TGTGCCAGTAGTATAGATTCCAGGGGGCCTGGGGCCAACGTCCTGACTTTC. Translated, it gives CASSIDSRGPGANVLTF. Filled out from reference TRBV19 and TRBJ2-6, the complete variable domain reads DGGITQSPKYLFRKEGQNVTLSCEQNLNHDAMYWYRQDPGQGLRLIYYSQIVNDFQKGDIAEGYSVSREKKESFPLTVTSAQKNPTAFYLCASSIDSRGPGANVLTFGAGSRLTVL.

This rearrangement joins TRBV4-3 to TRBJ2-1, with TRBD2 identical over 10 bases. This CDR3 is 17 amino acids long. V dropped 0 bases and J dropped 4; count of bases not matched to a gene: 6. The germline V gene has CDR1 LGHNA and CDR2 YSLEER. The CDR3: CASSQEVLAGLYNEQFF. DNA for the CDR3: TGCGCCAGCAGCCAAGAAGTACTAGCGGGGCTATACAATGAGCAGTTCTTC.

This clonotype was detected many times. This chain links TRBV30 with TRBJ2-7; D tentatively reads TRBD1 or TRBD2 (5 bases each). The V end was cut by 2 bases, the J end by 7 bases, with 12 bases between. Germline loops: CDR1 GTSNPN, CDR2 SVGIG (reference sequence). This CDR3 has 12 residues. In DNA form, the CDR3 reads TGTGCCTGGAGTACCCTGTGGGGGGAGCAGTACTTC. Residues: CAWSTLWGEQYF.

This clonotype was counted many times. J is TRBJ2-4 and V is TRBV6-2 or TRBV6-3; D might be TRBD2 (5 bases). Trimming took off 8 bases at V and 3 bases at J, with 26 bases between the two ends. Germline V lookup: CDR1 MNHEY, CDR2 SVGEGT. This CDR3 is 18 amino acids long. The CDR3 region is CASGRSSSPALNKNIQYF. CDR3 nucleotides: TGTGCCAGCGGGCGGTCTAGCTCTCCGGCACTTAACAAAAACATTCAGTACTTC.

This clonotype appeared once. The genes are TRBV15 and TRBJ2-5, with D perhaps TRBD1 or TRBD2 (5 bases each). The CDR3 loop spans 15 amino acids. CDR1 and CDR2 from the germline V gene are LNHNV and YYDKDF (reference sequence). The V end lost 0 bases, the J end lost 1 base, and 9 bases lay between the germline ends. DNA for the CDR3: TGTGCCACCAGCAGAGATATGGGGGTCCAAGAGACCCAGTACTTC. It specifies CATSRDMGVQETQYF.

As concerns this clonotype: One end of the junction does not line up with germline, which may come from a read error. The chain is built from TRBV4-1 and TRBJ2-3; D possibly uses TRBD1 or TRBD2 (6 bases each). The CDR3 has 17 amino acids. Germline V gene lookup returns CDR1 MGHRA and CDR2 YSYEKL. The CDR3, as DNA: TGCGCCAGCGGCCAAGATCCGGGCAGGGGAGGTGCAGATACGCAGTATTTT. It yields the protein CASGQDPGRGGADTQYF.

The chain uses TRBV6-6 and TRBJ1-4, with 7 bases fitting TRBD1. The CDR3 runs 18 residues. With V trimmed by 2 bases and J by 5 bases, 14 bases remained unmatched. The germline gives CDR1 MNHNY, CDR2 SVGAGI (reference sequence). CDR3 region: CASSYTGDNSWENEKLFF. The DNA of the CDR3 is TGTGCCAGCAGTTACACAGGGGACAATTCCTGGGAGAATGAAAAACTGTTTTTT.